These 5 T cell receptor beta chains share one sample of origin, sequenced in a study of T cell responses to AZD1222 COVID-19 vaccine. Data came from immunoSEQ multiplex PCR; TCRdb stores just in-frame clones and leaves some out. Among some 150,000 clones listed, 80% to 90% were seen once. Here the sequenced sample was peripheral blood, taken on day 0 of AZD1222 vaccination. These receptors all come from an adult in good health.

Remarks on this clone: One end of the junction is discordant with germline, which a read error may explain. This chain connects TRBV5-1 to TRBJ1-3; 8 bases agree with TRBD1. In germline, CDR1 is SGHRS, CDR2 YFSETQ. The CDR3 spans 14 residues. In nucleotides, the CDR3 is TGCGCCAGCAGGTTGGACAGGGCTGGAAACACCATATATTTT. Amino acid sequence: CASRLDRAGNTIYF. The entire variable domain, with the rest obtained from reference TRBV5-1 and TRBJ1-3, is as follows: KAGVTQTPRYLIKTRGQQVTLSCSPISGHRSVSWYQQTPGQGLQFLFEYFSETQRNKGNFPGRFSGRQFSNSRSEMNVSTLELGDSALYLCASRLDRAGNTIYFGEGSWLTVV.

The rearrangement joins TRBV30 to TRBJ2-1; 7 bases are a match to TRBD2. The CDR3 is made up of 14 amino acids. V shed 0 bases, J shed 7 bases, and the junction held 6 bases outside the gene matches. CDR1 and CDR2 (germline): GTSNPN, SVGIG (reference sequence). The CDR3 nucleotides are TGTGCCTGGAGTGTACTTGCGGGAGATAATGAGCAGTTCTTC. Amino acid sequence: CAWSVLAGDNEQFF. Variable domain in full (rest from reference TRBV30 and TRBJ2-1): SQTIHQWPATLVQPVGSPLSLECTVEGTSNPNLYWYRQAAGRGLQLLFYSVGIGQISSEVPQNLSASRPQDRQFILSSKKLLLSDSGFYLCAWSVLAGDNEQFFGPGTRLTVL.

This clone appeared a few times. The rearrangement links TRBV10-3 to TRBJ2-3; the D is unclear. Germline CDR1 ENHRY, CDR2 SYGVKD. Trimming cost V 4 bases and J 2 bases, with 10 bases left between them. The CDR3 totals 14 residues. DNA of the CDR3: TGTGCCATCAGTGGGGGAAAGGACACAGATACGCAGTATTTT. Its protein is CAISGGKDTDTQYF.

V usage is TRBV4-2 and J usage is TRBJ1-3; D unclear. The length of the CDR3 is 12 residues. From germline, CDR1 is LGHNA and CDR2 YNFKEQ. Deletions cut 4 bases from V and 4 bases from J, with 5 bases between. The DNA for the CDR3 is TGTGCCAGCAGCCGTCAGGGAAACACCATATATTTT. Translated: CASSRQGNTIYF.

The CDR3 region is CATSRVAGSYNEQFF. The CDR3 DNA sequence: TGTGCCACCAGCAGAGTGGCGGGCTCCTACAATGAGCAGTTCTTC. The chain links TRBV15 to TRBJ2-1; possible D gene TRBD2, 5 bases. The V gene lost 1 base and the J gene lost 0 bases, with 7 bases spanning the gap. This CDR3 is 15 amino acids long. Germline CDR1 is LNHNV and CDR2 is YYDKDF (reference sequence).